These T cell receptor beta chains were read from a single sample in a study of blood T cell repertoires in COVID-19. This table comes from immunoSEQ multiplex PCR, and its TCRdb copy is limited to in-frame clones, with some not included. The profile shows 45,000 to 70,000 clones, roughly 80% of them singletons. The sample taken for sequencing was peripheral blood. The receptors stem from a woman in her sixties or seventies with acute or convalescent COVID-19. Both conserved end residues are part of each CDR3. D genes are given only for firm matches. A row's size may be missing; if present it is once, few, many or a size class.

>TRBJ2-5|-|TRBV7-9|TRBD1|17
CASSLSQGTGYQETQYF
TGTGCCAGCAGCCTCTCGCAAGGGACAGGGTACCAAGAGACCCAGTACTTC
>TRBJ2-2|-|TRBV9|-|12
CASSVANGELFF
TGTGCCAGCAGCGTAGCCAACGGGGAGCTGTTTTTT
>TRBJ1-1|-|TRBV10-3|-|13
CASQEGYNTEAFF
TGTGCCTCCCAAGAGGGTTATAACACTGAAGCTTTCTTT
>TRBJ1-4|-|TRBV5-1|TRBD1|15
CASSPRDSSNEKLFF
TGCGCCAGCAGCCCCAGGGACAGCTCTAATGAAAAACTGTTTTTT
>TRBJ1-5|once|TRBV6-6|-|15
CASSSILGDYQPQHF
TGTGCCAGCAGCTCCATCTTGGGGGACTATCAGCCCCAGCATTTT
>TRBJ1-1|-|TRBV10-3|-|14
CATLYQTESTEAFF
TGTGCCACCCTATACCAGACAGAAAGCACTGAAGCTTTCTTT
>TRBJ2-1|-|TRBV4-1|-|17
CASSQERRGAVYNEQFF
TGCGCCAGCAGCCAAGAACGTCGGGGGGCCGTCTACAATGAGCAGTTCTTC
>TRBJ1-2|few|TRBV7-9|-|13
CASSPGSPYGYTF
TGTGCCAGCAGCCCCGGGAGCCCCTATGGCTACACCTTC
>TRBJ1-1|-|TRBV2|TRBD1|13
CASLRDSDTEAFF
TGTGCCAGCCTGCGGGACAGCGACACTGAAGCTTTCTTT
>TRBJ2-3|-|TRBV18|TRBD1|15
CASSPFTGERDTQYF
TGTGCCAGCTCACCCTTCACAGGGGAGCGCGATACGCAGTATTTT
>TRBJ2-5|-|TRBV2|-|14
CASRRTTNQETQYF
TGTGCCAGCCGAAGGACTACCAACCAAGAGACCCAGTACTTC
>TRBJ2-5|-|TRBV7-2|-|14
CASSWGHPQETQYF
TGTGCCAGCAGCTGGGGACACCCCCAAGAGACCCAGTACTTC
>TRBJ1-1|few|TRBV18|-|15
CASSPLSASGTEAFF
TGTGCCAGCTCACCACTGAGCGCATCCGGGACTGAAGCTTTCTTT
>TRBJ1-1|-|TRBV7-9|TRBD1|16
CASSPYRGGADTEAFF
TGTGCCAGCAGCCCATACAGGGGCGGAGCGGACACTGAAGCTTTCTTT
>TRBJ1-4|-|TRBV27|-|13
CASSLRGSEKLFF
TGTGCCAGCAGTTTACGAGGGAGTGAAAAACTGTTTTTT
>TRBJ2-5|once|TRBV5-4|-|14
CASSSNLGEETQYF
TGTGCCAGCAGCTCGAATTTAGGGGAAGAGACCCAGTACTTC
>TRBJ1-1|-|TRBV3-1/TRBV3-2|TRBD1|14
CASNPSQGDTEAFF
TGTGCCAGCAACCCTTCACAGGGGGACACTGAAGCTTTCTTT
>TRBJ1-4|once|TRBV9|TRBD1|16
CASSVGPQGINEKLFF
TGTGCCAGCAGCGTGGGGCCACAGGGGATCAATGAAAAACTGTTTTTT
>TRBJ1-2|-|TRBV6-4|-|14
CASSDWGTTGGYTF
TGTGCCAGCAGTGACTGGGGCACCACTGGGGGCTACACCTTC
>TRBJ1-1|-|TRBV6-5|-|13
CASNRQLNTEAFF
TGTGCCAGCAACAGACAGTTGAACACTGAAGCTTTCTTT
>TRBJ2-1|-|TRBV7-8|-|11
CASSPFSEQFF
TGTGCCAGCAGCCCCTTCAGTGAGCAGTTCTTC
>TRBJ2-3|-|TRBV5-4|-|14
CASSLELSTDTQYF
TGTGCCAGCAGCTTGGAGCTTAGCACAGATACGCAGTATTTT
>TRBJ1-2|-|TRBV30|-|12
CAWSQAQGIKTF
TGTGCCTGGAGTCAGGCGCAGGGGATTAAAACCTTC
>TRBJ2-5|-|TRBV2|TRBD1|14
CASSWDRVGETQYF
TGTGCCAGCAGTTGGGACAGGGTGGGGGAGACCCAGTACTTC